This T cell receptor beta chain appears in the sequencing data of a study of OX40 agonist ivuxolimab in advanced cancers. Study information: Subjects had a mean age of about 60 years, with a range of about 23 to 79; roughly 83% were male. Partial responses occurred in three patients (one hepatocellular carcinoma, two cutaneous melanoma).

This clone was seen a single time. The target antigen is unknown. General study findings and limits: Mean expanded clone counts were higher in CD8+ than CD4+ T cells. Both CD4+ and CD8+ T cell populations in blood had undergone clonal expansion by week 6 at 0.1 to 3.0 mg/kg.

CDR3 size: 12 residues. The V gene's germline CDR1 is SGHTA and CDR2 FQGNSA. V lost 1 base, J lost 4 bases, and 3 bases lay in between. The data were produced by immunoSEQ multiplex PCR, yet TCRdb's version contains in-frame clones alone and is incomplete. The data contain fewer than 120,000 clones, about nine tenths of them singletons. The receptor was derived from an adult with an advanced solid tumor such as melanoma, head and neck, liver or kidney cancer. This specimen consisted of CD4+ or CD8+ T cells sorted from blood, obtained in a trial of the OX40 agonist ivuxolimab. V and J are TRBV7-2 and TRBJ2-3; D is undetermined. CDR3 region: CASSLVADTQYF. The CDR3 coding sequence is TGTGCCAGCAGCTTAGTAGCAGATACGCAGTATTTT.